This entry features one T cell receptor (beta chain) sequence. Its antigen is undetermined. The V gene end was trimmed by 2 bases and the J gene end by 7 bases; junction bases not matched to a gene: 5. The germline gives CDR1 MNHNY, CDR2 SVGAGI (reference sequence). This CDR3 spans 16 amino acids. The entry originates in a study of shared clonotypes between healthy human individuals. General study results and limits: Sampling included only blood; tissue repertoires likely differ.

Assay execution proceeded at the deep level. Sequencing used immunoSEQ multiplex PCR; TCRdb keeps in-frame clones, though not all of them. The sample carries a few million clones, more than 90% recorded once. Sequencing used naive CD4+ T cells sorted from blood. Subset defined: CD45RA+ positively selected. The chain carries TRBV6-6 and TRBJ2-1; 13 bases are a match to TRBD2. The sequence was obtained from a man between 18 and 35 years old in good health. The CDR3 coding sequence is TGTGCCAGCAGTTACCTAACTAGCGGGGGGGCTAATGAGCAGTTCTTC. Translation: CASSYLTSGGANEQFF.